This TCR beta chain was documented in a study of neoadjuvant anti-PD-1 for oral cavity cancer. General study results and limits: Post-nivolumab, blood T cell clonality was significantly elevated in non-responders.

Regarding this clone: What it binds is unknown.

The method was immunoSEQ multiplex PCR; TCRdb's version includes in-frame clones alone and lacks a portion of them. The table includes around 17,000 clones, roughly 60% detected once. PBMCs were not maintained or expanded in culture before analysis. The origin of this receptor is a person aged 35 to 85 with oral cavity squamous cell carcinoma. This sample comprised PBMCs, obtained before nivolumab (anti-PD-1) treatment.

The CDR3 DNA reads as TGTGCCAGCAGCTTGGACGGGGGGAGGAACATTCAGTACTTC. Its translation: CASSLDGGRNIQYF. The chain carries TRBV5-6 and TRBJ2-4; TRBD2 matches 7 bases. Trimming took 0 bases from V and 7 from J; bases not matched to a gene: 4. This CDR3 is built from 14 residues. Germline values: CDR1 SGHDT, CDR2 YYEEEE. Complete variable domain (other parts from reference TRBV5-6 and TRBJ2-4): DAGVTQSPTHLIKTRGQQVTLRCSPKSGHDTVSWYQQALGQGPQFIFQYYEEEERQRGNFPDRFSGHQFPNYSSELNVNALLLGDSALYLCASSLDGGRNIQYFGAGTRLSVL.